The TCR beta chain under discussion was sequenced for a study of T cell responses to AZD1222 COVID-19 vaccine. The V and J ends lost 2 bases and 6 bases, in that order; junction bases with no gene match: 4. This CDR3 spans 13 amino acids. The germline V gene encodes CDR1 SGHRS and CDR2 YFSETQ. Generated by immunoSEQ multiplex PCR, the TCRdb table keeps only in-frame clones and is missing some. The data contain about 120,000 clones, 80% to 90% of them seen just once; the ten biggest clones take up 8% to 9.5%. This receptor was obtained from an adult in good health. The chain combines TRBV5-1 with TRBJ1-1, with 7 bases that match TRBD1. The sequenced sample was peripheral blood, obtained on day 0 of AZD1222 vaccination. This CDR3 reads CASSFIGTAEAFF. Written as DNA, the CDR3 is TGCGCCAGCAGCTTTATTGGGACAGCTGAAGCTTTCTTT. The whole variable domain, remainder taken from reference TRBV5-1 and TRBJ1-1, is KAGVTQTPRYLIKTRGQQVTLSCSPISGHRSVSWYQQTPGQGLQFLFEYFSETQRNKGNFPGRFSGRQFSNSRSEMNVSTLELGDSALYLCASSFIGTAEAFFGQGTRLTVV.